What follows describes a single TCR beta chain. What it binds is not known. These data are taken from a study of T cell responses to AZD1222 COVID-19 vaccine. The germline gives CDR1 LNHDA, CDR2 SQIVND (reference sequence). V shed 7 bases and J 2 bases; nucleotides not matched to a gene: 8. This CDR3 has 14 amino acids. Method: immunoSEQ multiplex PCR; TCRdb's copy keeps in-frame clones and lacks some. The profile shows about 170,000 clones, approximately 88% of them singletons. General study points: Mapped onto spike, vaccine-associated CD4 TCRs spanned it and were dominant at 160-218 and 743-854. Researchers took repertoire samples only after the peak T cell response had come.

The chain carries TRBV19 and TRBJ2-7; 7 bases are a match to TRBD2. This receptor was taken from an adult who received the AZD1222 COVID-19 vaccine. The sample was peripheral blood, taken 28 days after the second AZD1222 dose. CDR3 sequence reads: CASTLSGEAYEQYF. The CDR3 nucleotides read TGTGCCAGTACCCTCAGCGGGGAAGCCTACGAGCAGTACTTC.